A single sample gave rise to the 9 T cell receptor beta chains below, sequenced in a study of OX40 agonist ivuxolimab in advanced cancers. Clones were read by immunoSEQ multiplex PCR, and TCRdb kept only the in-frame ones, dropping some. The table has about 46,000 clones, approximately 88% seen once. Sequenced material: CD4+ or CD8+ T cells sorted from blood, taken in a trial of the OX40 agonist ivuxolimab. The receptors here all came from an adult with an advanced solid tumor such as melanoma, head and neck, liver or kidney cancer.

This chain uses TRBV7-4 with TRBJ1-5, with unresolved D. Per the germline V gene, CDR1 is SGHVT and CDR2 is SQSDAQ. CDR3 size: 15 residues. V lost 7 bases and J lost 1, with 14 bases in between. The CDR3: CASTWGVTSNQPQHF. The CDR3 nucleotides are TGTGCCAGCACCTGGGGAGTTACCAGCAATCAGCCCCAGCATTTT.

The CDR3 spells CASSFRGRRSYEQYF. The DNA of the CDR3 is TGCGCCAGCAGCTTTAGGGGCAGGAGATCCTACGAGCAGTACTTC. This chain connects TRBV5-1 to TRBJ2-7, with a weak D call TRBD1 (5 bases). The CDR3 has 15 residues. Germline CDR1 is SGHRS and CDR2 is YFSETQ. The germline V and J ends were trimmed by 2 bases and 1 base, with 13 bases remaining between them.

The chain has TRBV2 and TRBJ2-2, with D uncertain. The V end lost 10 bases, the J end lost 4 bases, and 10 bases lay between the germline ends. The CDR3 spans 12 residues. Per the germline V gene, CDR1 is SNHLY and CDR2 is FYNNEI. CDR3 nucleotide sequence: TGTGCCACTTATTCGGGCACCGGGGAGCTGTTTTTT. Protein sequence: CATYSGTGELFF.

This clone was seen more than once but under ten times. The chain carries TRBV28 and TRBJ2-5; 7 bases match TRBD1. CDR3 length: 16 residues. The germline CDR1 and CDR2 sequences are MDHEN and SYDVKM. The J segment lost 0 bases and the V segment lost 3 bases, leaving 7 bases of the junction unmatched. CDR3 bases: TGTGCCAGCAGTTTCACAGGGGTGAGGGACCAAGAGACCCAGTACTTC. Its protein product is CASSFTGVRDQETQYF.

The CDR3 sequence is CASSLGSSTGELFF. The CDR3 DNA reads TGTGCCAGCAGCTTAGGATCCAGCACCGGGGAGCTGTTTTTT. This rearrangement joins TRBV13 to TRBJ2-2, with unresolved D. V was clipped by 0 bases and J by 4 bases, with 6 bases between them. CDR1 is PRHDT, CDR2 FYEKMQ, per germline (reference sequence). The CDR3 runs to 14 residues.

V usage is TRBV4-1 and J usage is TRBJ1-5, with D possibly matching TRBD1 (6 bases). Germline CDR1 reads MGHRA; CDR2 reads YSYEKL. Trimming took off 0 bases at V and 6 bases at J, with 12 bases between the two ends. This CDR3 is 15 amino acids long. The CDR3: CASSQEGGAGQPQHF. In DNA form, the CDR3 reads TGCGCCAGCAGCCAAGAAGGGGGGGCCGGTCAGCCCCAGCATTTT.

This chain links TRBV15 with TRBJ1-1, with TRBD1 as a possible D gene (6 bases). The ends were cut back, 0 bases at V and 11 bases at J, with 19 bases in the middle. The length of the CDR3 is 15 residues. Germline assignment: CDR1 LNHNV and CDR2 YYDKDF (reference sequence). CDR3 protein: CATSRDLSRNQGAFF. In nucleotides, the CDR3 is TGTGCCACCAGCAGAGACCTATCCAGGAATCAGGGGGCTTTCTTT.

The chain links TRBV7-8 to TRBJ1-1; 8 bases agree with TRBD1. The ends lost 0 bases at V and 1 base at J; junction bases unmatched: 10. The germline V gene has CDR1 SGHVS and CDR2 FQNEAQ. The CDR3 has 18 amino acids. The chain's CDR3 is CASSLAEGQGPWNTEAFF. The CDR3 coding sequence is TGTGCCAGCAGCTTAGCCGAAGGACAGGGTCCGTGGAACACTGAAGCTTTCTTT.

The V gene is TRBV19, the J gene TRBJ1-2, with D possibly matching TRBD1 (5 bases). The germline gives CDR1 LNHDA, CDR2 SQIVND (reference sequence). The CDR3 covers 15 residues. V shed 7 bases and J shed 4 bases, with 19 bases lying between them. DNA for the CDR3: TGTGCCAGTATAAACACCGGGACCTCCAGCTATGGCTACACCTTC. This sequence encodes CASINTGTSSYGYTF. The entire variable domain, with the rest obtained from reference TRBV19 and TRBJ1-2, is as follows: DGGITQSPKYLFRKEGQNVTLSCEQNLNHDAMYWYRQDPGQGLRLIYYSQIVNDFQKGDIAEGYSVSREKKESFPLTVTSAQKNPTAFYLCASINTGTSSYGYTFGSGTRLTVV.